The 6 T cell receptor beta chains below were found in one sample sequenced in a study of blood T cell repertoires in COVID-19. Method: immunoSEQ multiplex PCR; TCRdb's copy keeps in-frame clones and lacks some. The sample has roughly 220,000 clones; approximately 90% are singletons. The sequenced sample was peripheral blood. These receptors were collected from a man at least 80 years old with acute or convalescent COVID-19.

This clone was observed a few times. The gene calls are TRBV18 and TRBJ2-3, with D maybe TRBD1 (5 bases). With 6 bases removed from V and 7 bases from J, the gap between germline ends came to 11 bases. The germline V gene has CDR1 KGHSH and CDR2 LQKENI. The CDR3 is 12 residues long. The CDR3 coding sequence is TGTGCCAGCTCTCTCGACAGTAATACGCAGTATTTT. It specifies CASSLDSNTQYF.

The chain employs TRBV5-8 and TRBJ2-1; 8 nucleotides agree with TRBD1. Germline V lookup: CDR1 SGHTS, CDR2 YDEGEE. This CDR3 is 15 amino acids long. J was trimmed by 4 bases and V by 4 bases; bases with no gene match: 7. The CDR3 DNA is TGTGCCAGCAGCGCGGGACAGGTGATTTACAATGAGCAGTTCTTC. It specifies CASSAGQVIYNEQFF. Using reference TRBV5-8 and TRBJ2-1 for the parts outside the CDR3, the full variable domain is EAGVTQSPTHLIKTRGQQATLRCSPISGHTSVYWYQQALGLGLQFLLWYDEGEERNRGNFPPRFSGRQFPNYSSELNVNALELEDSALYLCASSAGQVIYNEQFFGPGTRLTVL.

This clone was counted only a few times. The rearrangement links TRBV10-3 to TRBJ2-7, with D maybe TRBD1 (6 bases). The V gene lost 6 bases and the J gene lost 7 bases, with 16 bases spanning the gap. The CDR3 totals 13 residues. CDR1 ENHRY and CDR2 SYGVKD come from the germline V gene. This chain's CDR3 is CAIRDSGFEEQYF. CDR3 bases: TGTGCCATCAGGGACAGTGGCTTTGAGGAGCAGTACTTC.

The CDR3 nucleotides are TGCGCCAGCAGCCGAACAGGGGTTGGGAACACTGAAGCTTTCTTT. Translating gives CASSRTGVGNTEAFF. The chain couples TRBV4-3 to TRBJ1-1; 7 bases are a match to TRBD1. There are 15 residues in the CDR3. After removal of 4 bases from V and 1 base from J, the junction contained 6 bases not matched to a gene. CDR1 is LGHNA, CDR2 YSLEER, per germline.

The chain joins TRBV14 to TRBJ1-1; TRBD1 might be the D (6 bases). The CDR3 consists of 15 residues. The germline V and J ends were trimmed by 1 base and 6 bases, with 15 bases remaining between them. From germline, CDR1 is SGHDN and CDR2 FVKESK. CDR3 bases: TGTGCCAGCAGCCAAGTTTGGGTCAGGGGCGCTGAAGCTTTCTTT. Translation gives CASSQVWVRGAEAFF.

The V call is TRBV2, the J call TRBJ2-7; 8 bases are a match to TRBD1. The CDR3 consists of 17 residues. The V segment lost 7 bases and the J segment 4 bases; nucleotides outside the gene matches: 18. Looked up from germline, CDR1 is SNHLY and CDR2 is FYNNEI. The CDR3 nucleotides are TGTGCCAGCACCAACTTGCACCGGACAGGGCGGGGATACGAGCAGTACTTC. Protein: CASTNLHRTGRGYEQYF.